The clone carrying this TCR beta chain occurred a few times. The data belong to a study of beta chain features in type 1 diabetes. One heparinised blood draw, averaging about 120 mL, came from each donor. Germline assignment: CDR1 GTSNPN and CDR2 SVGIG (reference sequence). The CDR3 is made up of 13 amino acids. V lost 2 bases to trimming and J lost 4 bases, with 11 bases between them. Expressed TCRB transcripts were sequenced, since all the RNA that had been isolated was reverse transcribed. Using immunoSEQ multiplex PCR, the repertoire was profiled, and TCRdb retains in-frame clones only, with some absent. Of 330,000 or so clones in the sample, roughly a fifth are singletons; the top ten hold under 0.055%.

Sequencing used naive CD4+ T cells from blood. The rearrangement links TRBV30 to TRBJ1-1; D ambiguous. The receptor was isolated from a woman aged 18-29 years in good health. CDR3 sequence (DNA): TGTGCCTGGAGTCAAGCCCCGCTCACTGAAGCTTTCTTT. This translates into CAWSQAPLTEAFF.